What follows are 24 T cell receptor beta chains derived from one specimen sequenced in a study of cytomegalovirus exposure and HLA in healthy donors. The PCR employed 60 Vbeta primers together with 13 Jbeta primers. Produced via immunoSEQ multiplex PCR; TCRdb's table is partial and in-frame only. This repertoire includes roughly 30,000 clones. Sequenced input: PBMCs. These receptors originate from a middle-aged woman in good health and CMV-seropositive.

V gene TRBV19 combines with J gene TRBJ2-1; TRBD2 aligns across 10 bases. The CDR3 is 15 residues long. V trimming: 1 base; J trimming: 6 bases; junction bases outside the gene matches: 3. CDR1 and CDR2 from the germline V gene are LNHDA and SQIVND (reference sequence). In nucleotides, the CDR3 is TGTGCCAGTAGTATAGGGCTAGCGGGAGCCAATGAGCAGTTCTTC. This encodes CASSIGLAGANEQFF.

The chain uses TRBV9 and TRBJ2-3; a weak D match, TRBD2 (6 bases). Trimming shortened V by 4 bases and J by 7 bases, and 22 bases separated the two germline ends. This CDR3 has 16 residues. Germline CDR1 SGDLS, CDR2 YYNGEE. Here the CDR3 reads CASSPTPGLLSYTQYF. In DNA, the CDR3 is TGTGCCAGCAGCCCAACGCCGGGACTCCTATCTTATACGCAGTATTTT. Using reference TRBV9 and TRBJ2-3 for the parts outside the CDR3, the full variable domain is DSGVTQTPKHLITATGQRVTLRCSPRSGDLSVYWYQQSLDQGLQFLIQYYNGEERAKGNILERFSAQQFPDLHSELNLSSLELGDSALYFCASSPTPGLLSYTQYFGPGTRLTVL.

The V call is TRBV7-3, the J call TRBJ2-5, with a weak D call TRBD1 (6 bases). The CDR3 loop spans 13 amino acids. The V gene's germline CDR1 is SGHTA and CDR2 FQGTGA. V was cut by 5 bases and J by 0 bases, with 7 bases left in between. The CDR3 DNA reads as TGTGCCAGCAGCCAGGGGAACCAAGAGACCCAGTACTTC. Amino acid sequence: CASSQGNQETQYF.

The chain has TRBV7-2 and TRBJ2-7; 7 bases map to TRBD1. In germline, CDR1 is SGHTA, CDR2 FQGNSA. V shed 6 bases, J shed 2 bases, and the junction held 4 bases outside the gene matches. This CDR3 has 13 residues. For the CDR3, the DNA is TGTGCCAGCAGATTGGGACAGACCTACGAGCAGTACTTC. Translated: CASRLGQTYEQYF. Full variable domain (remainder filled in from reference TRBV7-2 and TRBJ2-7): GAGVSQSPSNKVTEKGKDVELRCDPISGHTALYWYRQSLGQGLEFLIYFQGNSAPDKSGLPSDRFSAERTGGSVSTLTIQRTQQEDSAVYLCASRLGQTYEQYFGPGTRLTVT.

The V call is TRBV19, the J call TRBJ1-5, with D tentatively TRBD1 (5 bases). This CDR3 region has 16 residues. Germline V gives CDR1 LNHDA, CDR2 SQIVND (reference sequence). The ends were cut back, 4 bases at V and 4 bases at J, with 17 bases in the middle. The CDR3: CASSTYHQGWNQPQHF. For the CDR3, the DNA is TGTGCCAGTAGTACGTATCATCAGGGTTGGAATCAGCCCCAGCATTTT.

The chain's CDR3 is CASSEGLSTDTQYF. The DNA of the CDR3 is TGTGCCAGCAGCGAAGGACTCAGCACAGATACGCAGTATTTT. The chain couples TRBV9 to TRBJ2-3; TRBD2 is a possible D gene (5 bases). Germline CDR1 SGDLS, CDR2 YYNGEE. The V and J ends lost 3 bases and 0 bases respectively, with 8 bases between them. CDR3 length equals 14 residues.

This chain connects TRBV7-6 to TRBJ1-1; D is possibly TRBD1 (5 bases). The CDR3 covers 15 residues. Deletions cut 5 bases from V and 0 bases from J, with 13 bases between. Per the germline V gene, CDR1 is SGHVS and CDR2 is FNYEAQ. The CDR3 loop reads CASSPLPDMNTEAFF. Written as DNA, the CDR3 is TGTGCCAGCAGCCCCCTTCCGGACATGAACACTGAAGCTTTCTTT.

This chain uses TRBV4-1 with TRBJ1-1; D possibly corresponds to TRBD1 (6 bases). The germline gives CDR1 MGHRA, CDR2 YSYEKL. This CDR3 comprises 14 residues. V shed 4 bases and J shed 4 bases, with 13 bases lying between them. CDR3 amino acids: CASSPTQGRTEAFF. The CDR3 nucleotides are TGCGCCAGCAGCCCGACGCAGGGGCGCACTGAAGCTTTCTTT.

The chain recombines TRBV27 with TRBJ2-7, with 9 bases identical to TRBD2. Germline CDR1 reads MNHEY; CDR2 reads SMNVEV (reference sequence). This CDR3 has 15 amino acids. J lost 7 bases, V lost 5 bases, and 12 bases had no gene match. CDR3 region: CASSLGLAGVREQYF. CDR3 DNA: TGTGCCAGCAGTCTTGGGTTAGCGGGAGTGAGGGAGCAGTACTTC.

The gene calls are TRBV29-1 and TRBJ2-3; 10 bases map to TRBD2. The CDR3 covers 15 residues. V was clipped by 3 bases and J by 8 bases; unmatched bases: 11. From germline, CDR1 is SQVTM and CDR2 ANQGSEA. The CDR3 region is CSVDPGLAAASTQYF. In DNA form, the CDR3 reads TGCAGCGTTGACCCTGGACTAGCGGCGGCGAGTACGCAGTATTTT.

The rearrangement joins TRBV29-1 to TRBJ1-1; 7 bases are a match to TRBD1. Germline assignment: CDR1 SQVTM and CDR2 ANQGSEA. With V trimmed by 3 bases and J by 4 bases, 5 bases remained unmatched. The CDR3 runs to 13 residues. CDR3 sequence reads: CSVDRGSSTEAFF. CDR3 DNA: TGCAGCGTTGACAGGGGGAGTAGCACTGAAGCTTTCTTT. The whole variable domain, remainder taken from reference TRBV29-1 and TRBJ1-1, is SAVISQKPSRDICQRGTSLTIQCQVDSQVTMMFWYRQQPGQSLTLIATANQGSEATYESGFVIDKFPISRPNLTFSTLTVSNMSPEDSSIYLCSVDRGSSTEAFFGQGTRLTVV.

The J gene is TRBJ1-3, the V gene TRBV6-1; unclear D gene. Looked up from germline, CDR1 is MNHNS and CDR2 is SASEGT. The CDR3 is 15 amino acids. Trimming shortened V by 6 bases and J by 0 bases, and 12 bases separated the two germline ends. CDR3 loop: CASSLVLFSGNTIYF. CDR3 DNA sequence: TGTGCCAGCAGCCTCGTACTGTTCTCTGGAAACACCATATATTTT.

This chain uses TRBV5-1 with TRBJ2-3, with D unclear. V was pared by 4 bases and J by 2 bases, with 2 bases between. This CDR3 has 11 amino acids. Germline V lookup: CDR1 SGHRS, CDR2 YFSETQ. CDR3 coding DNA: TGCGCCAGCAGCCACACAGATACGCAGTATTTT. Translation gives CASSHTDTQYF.

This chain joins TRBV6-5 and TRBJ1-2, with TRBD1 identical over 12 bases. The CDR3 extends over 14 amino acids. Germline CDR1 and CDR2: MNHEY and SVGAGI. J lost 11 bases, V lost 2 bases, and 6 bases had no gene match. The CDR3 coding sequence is TGTGCCAGCAGTTACGCTTGGGACAGGGGGCGATACACCTTC. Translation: CASSYAWDRGRYTF.

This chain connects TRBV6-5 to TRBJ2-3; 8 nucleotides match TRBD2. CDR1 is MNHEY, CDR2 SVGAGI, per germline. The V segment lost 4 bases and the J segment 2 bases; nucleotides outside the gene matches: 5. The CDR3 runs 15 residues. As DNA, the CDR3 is TGTGCCAGCAGTTTGAACGGGAGGGCCACAGATACGCAGTATTTT. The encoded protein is CASSLNGRATDTQYF.

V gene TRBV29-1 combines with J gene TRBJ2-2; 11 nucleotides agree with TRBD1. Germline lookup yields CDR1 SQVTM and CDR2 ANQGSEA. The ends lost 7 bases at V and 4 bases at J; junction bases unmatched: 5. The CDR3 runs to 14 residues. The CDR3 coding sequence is TGCAGCGCAGGACAGGGGGCGGTCACCGGGGAGCTGTTTTTT. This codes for CSAGQGAVTGELFF.

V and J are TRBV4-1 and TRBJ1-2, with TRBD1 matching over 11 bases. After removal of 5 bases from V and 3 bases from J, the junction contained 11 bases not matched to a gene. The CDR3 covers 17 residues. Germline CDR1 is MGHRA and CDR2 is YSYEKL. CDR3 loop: CASSYNPGTGGYYGYTF. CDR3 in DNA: TGCGCCAGCAGCTACAATCCCGGGACAGGGGGTTACTATGGCTACACCTTC.

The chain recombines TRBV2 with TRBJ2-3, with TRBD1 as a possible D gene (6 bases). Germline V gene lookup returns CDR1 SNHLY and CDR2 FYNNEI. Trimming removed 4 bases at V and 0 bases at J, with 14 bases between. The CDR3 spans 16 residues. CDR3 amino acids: CASSGQTGFSTDTQYF. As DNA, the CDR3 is TGTGCCAGCAGTGGACAGACAGGTTTTAGCACAGATACGCAGTATTTT.

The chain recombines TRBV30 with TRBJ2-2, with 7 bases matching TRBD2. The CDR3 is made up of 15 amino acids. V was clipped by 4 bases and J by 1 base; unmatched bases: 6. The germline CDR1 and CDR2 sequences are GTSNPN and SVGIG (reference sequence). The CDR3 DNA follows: TGTGCCTGGATGGGGAAGCGGGAGAACACCGGGGAGCTGTTTTTT. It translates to CAWMGKRENTGELFF.

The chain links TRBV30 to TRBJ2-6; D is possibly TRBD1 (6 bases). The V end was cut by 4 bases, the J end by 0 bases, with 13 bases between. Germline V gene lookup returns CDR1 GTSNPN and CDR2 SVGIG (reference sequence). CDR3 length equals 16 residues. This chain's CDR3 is CAWTQTGLSGANVLTF. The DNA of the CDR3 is TGTGCCTGGACCCAGACAGGTCTCTCTGGGGCCAACGTCCTGACTTTC.

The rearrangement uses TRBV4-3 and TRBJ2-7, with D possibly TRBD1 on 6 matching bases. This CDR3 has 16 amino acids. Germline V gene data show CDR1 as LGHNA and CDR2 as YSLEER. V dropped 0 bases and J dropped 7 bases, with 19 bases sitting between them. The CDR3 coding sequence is TGCGCCAGCAGCCAAGATACAAACAGGGTGTTAATGGAGCAGTACTTC. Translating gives CASSQDTNRVLMEQYF.

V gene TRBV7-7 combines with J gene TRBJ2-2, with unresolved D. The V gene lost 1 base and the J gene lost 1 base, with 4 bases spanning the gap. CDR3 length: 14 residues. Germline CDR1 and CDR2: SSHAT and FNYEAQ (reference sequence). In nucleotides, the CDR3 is TGTGCCAGCAGCTTAGGAGGGAACACCGGGGAGCTGTTTTTT. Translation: CASSLGGNTGELFF.

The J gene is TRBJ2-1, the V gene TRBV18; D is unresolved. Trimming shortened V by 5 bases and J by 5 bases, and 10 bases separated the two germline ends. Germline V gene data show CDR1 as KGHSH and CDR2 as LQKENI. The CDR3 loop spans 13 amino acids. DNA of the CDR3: TGTGCCAGCTCATCCAGCGCAGACAATGAGCAGTTCTTC. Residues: CASSSSADNEQFF.

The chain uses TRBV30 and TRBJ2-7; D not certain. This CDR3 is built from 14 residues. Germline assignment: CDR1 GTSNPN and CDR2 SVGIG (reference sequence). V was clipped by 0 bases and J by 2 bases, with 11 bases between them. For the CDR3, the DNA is TGTGCCTGGAGTGTATTATTAACGGCCTACGAGCAGTACTTC. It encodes CAWSVLLTAYEQYF.